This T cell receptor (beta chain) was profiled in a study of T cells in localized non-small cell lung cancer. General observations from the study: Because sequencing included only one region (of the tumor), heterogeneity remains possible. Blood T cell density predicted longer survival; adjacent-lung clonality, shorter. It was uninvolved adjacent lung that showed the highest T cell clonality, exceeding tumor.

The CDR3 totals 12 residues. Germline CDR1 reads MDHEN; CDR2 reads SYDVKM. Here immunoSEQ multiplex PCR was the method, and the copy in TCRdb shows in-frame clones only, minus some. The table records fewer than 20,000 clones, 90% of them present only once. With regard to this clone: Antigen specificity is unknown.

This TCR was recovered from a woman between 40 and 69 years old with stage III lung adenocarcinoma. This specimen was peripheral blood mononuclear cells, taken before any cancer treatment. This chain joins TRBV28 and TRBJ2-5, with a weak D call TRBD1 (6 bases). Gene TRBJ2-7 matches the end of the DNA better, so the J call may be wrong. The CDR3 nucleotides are TGTGCCAGCAGTACCTACAGGGTCGAGCAGTACTTC. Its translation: CASSTYRVEQYF.